The T cell receptor (beta chain) described here comes from a study of graft-versus-host responses after intestinal transplantation. Notes on this clone: Its antigen is unknown.

Regarding the study as a whole: Researchers found peak circulating GvH clone levels linked to early post-transplant HvG declines. GvH clonotypes were identified within recipient marrow, with a subset emerging first in ileum or blood.

CDR3 length equals 12 residues. V was cut by 7 bases and J by 5 bases, with 15 bases left in between. The germline gives CDR1 GTSNPN, CDR2 SVGIG (reference sequence). The protocol was immunoSEQ multiplex PCR, while the TCRdb copy is restricted to in-frame clones and leaves out a portion. The sample lists more than 100,000 clones, approximately 92% seen once, with over 0.1% in the top ten. The TCR originated in a human donor who received an intestinal transplant. V is TRBV30 and J is TRBJ2-7; D uncertain. The sample consisted of unstimulated CD4+ T cells sorted from spleen or lymph node cells, taken before intestinal transplant. As DNA, the CDR3 is TGTGCCTTGGCGGATGTGGGCCACGAGCAGTACTTC. Translation gives CALADVGHEQYF.